This T cell receptor (beta chain) came from a study of cytomegalovirus exposure and HLA in healthy donors. As for the study in general: The 120 validation repertoires matched the 600 to 700 first-cohort repertoires in platform, a later analysis reported. Study-level results: According to a subsequent analysis, TCR clusters identified in the first cohort showed a tendency to co-occur across the approximately 110 validation repertoires.

Of note for this clone: What it binds is not known.

The table came from immunoSEQ multiplex PCR; TCRdb's copy has only in-frame clones and leaves some out. The data contain 45,000 to 65,000 clones, 80% to 90% of them seen just once; the ten biggest clones take up around 15%. Sequences were obtained from PBMCs. This sequence was found in a young woman in good health and CMV-seronegative.

The CDR3 DNA sequence: TGTGCCAGCAGCGTAGGGGCAGGGGTGACGATCGAGCAGTACTTC. This codes for CASSVGAGVTIEQYF. The chain recombines TRBV9 with TRBJ2-7, with D maybe TRBD1 (6 bases). V was pared by 0 bases and J by 6 bases, with 16 bases between. Germline V gene lookup returns CDR1 SGDLS and CDR2 YYNGEE. This CDR3 is 15 amino acids long.